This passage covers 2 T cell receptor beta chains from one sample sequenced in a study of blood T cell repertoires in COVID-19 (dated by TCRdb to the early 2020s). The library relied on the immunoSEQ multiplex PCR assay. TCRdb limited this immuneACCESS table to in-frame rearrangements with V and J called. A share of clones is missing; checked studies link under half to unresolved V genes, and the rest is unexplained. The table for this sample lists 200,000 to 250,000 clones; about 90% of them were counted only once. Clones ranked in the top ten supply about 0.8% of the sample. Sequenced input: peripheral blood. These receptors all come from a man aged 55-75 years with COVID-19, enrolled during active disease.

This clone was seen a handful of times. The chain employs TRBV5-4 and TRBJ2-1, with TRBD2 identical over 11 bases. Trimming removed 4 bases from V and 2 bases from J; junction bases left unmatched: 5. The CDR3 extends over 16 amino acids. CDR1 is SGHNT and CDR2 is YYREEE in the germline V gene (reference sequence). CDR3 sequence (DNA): TGTGCCAGCAGCATGCATAGCGGGGGGGCCTACAATGAGCAGTTCTTC. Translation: CASSMHSGGAYNEQFF.

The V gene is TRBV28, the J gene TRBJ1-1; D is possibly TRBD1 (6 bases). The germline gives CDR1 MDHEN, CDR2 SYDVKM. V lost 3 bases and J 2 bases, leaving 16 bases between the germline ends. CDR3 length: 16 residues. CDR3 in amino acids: CASSLGPGDLNTEAFF. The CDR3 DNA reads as TGTGCCAGCAGTTTGGGTCCAGGGGATCTCAACACTGAAGCTTTCTTT.